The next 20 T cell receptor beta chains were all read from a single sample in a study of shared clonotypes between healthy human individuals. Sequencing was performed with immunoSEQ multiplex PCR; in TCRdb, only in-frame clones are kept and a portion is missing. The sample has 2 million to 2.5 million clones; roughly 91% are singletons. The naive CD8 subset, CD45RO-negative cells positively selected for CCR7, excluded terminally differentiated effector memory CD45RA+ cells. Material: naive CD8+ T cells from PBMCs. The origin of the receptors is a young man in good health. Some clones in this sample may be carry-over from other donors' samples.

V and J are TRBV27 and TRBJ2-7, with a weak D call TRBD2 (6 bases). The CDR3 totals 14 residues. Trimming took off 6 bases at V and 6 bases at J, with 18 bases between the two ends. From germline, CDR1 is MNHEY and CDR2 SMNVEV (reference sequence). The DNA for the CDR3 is TGTGCCAGCAGCGTTTTTGGCGGGAAGCCCGAGCAGTACTTC. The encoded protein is CASSVFGGKPEQYF.

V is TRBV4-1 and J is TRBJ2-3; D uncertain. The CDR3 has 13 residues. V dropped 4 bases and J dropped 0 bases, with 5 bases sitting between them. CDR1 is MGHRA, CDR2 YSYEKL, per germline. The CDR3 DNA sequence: TGCGCCAGCAGCCCCCCCAGCACAGATACGCAGTATTTT. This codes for CASSPPSTDTQYF.

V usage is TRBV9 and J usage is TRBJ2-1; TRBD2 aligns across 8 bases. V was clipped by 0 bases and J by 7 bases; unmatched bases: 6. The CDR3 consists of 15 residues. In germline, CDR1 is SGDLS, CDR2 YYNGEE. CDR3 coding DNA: TGTGCCAGCAGCGTAGACGGGAGGGTTGGAAATGAGCAGTTCTTC. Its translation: CASSVDGRVGNEQFF.

In DNA, the CDR3 is TGTGCCAGCAGTTACTCGGGGCGGGAGGGCTACGAGCAGTACTTC. Its translation: CASSYSGREGYEQYF. The chain links TRBV6-5 to TRBJ2-7, with 9 bases matching TRBD2. CDR3 length: 15 amino acids. Germline assignment: CDR1 MNHEY and CDR2 SVGAGI. Unmatched junction bases numbered 3, after V lost 0 bases and J lost 3 bases.

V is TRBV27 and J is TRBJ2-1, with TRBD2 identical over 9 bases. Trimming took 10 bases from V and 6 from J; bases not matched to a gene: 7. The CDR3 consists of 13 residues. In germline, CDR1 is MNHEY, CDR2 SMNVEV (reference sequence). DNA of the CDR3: TGTGCCATTGCCGGGACTAGCCCCAATGAGCAGTTCTTC. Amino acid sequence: CAIAGTSPNEQFF.

CDR3 residues: CASTRTGGVETQYF. The DNA for the CDR3 is TGTGCCAGCACCCGAACTGGGGGTGTAGAGACCCAGTACTTC. This chain joins TRBV28 and TRBJ2-5, with D perhaps matching TRBD1 or TRBD2 (5 bases each). Trimming pared 7 bases from V and 4 bases from J, leaving 16 bases between. Germline-derived CDR1 and CDR2 are MDHEN and SYDVKM. This CDR3 has 14 amino acids.

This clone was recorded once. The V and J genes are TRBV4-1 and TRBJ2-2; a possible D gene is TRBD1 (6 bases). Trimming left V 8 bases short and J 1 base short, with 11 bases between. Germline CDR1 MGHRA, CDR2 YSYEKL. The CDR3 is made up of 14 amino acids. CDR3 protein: CASAATGNTGELFF. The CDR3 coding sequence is TGCGCCAGCGCGGCGACAGGGAACACCGGGGAGCTGTTTTTT.

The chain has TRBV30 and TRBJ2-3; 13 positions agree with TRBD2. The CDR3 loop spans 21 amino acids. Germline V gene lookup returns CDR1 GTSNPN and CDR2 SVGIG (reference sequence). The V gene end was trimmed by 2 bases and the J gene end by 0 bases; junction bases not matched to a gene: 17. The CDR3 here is CAWSPMQGLAGPKSSTDTQYF. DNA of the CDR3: TGTGCCTGGAGTCCAATGCAGGGACTAGCGGGACCGAAGAGTAGCACAGATACGCAGTATTTT. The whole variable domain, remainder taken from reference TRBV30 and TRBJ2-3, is SQTIHQWPATLVQPVGSPLSLECTVEGTSNPNLYWYRQAAGRGLQLLFYSVGIGQISSEVPQNLSASRPQDRQFILSSKKLLLSDSGFYLCAWSPMQGLAGPKSSTDTQYFGPGTRLTVL.

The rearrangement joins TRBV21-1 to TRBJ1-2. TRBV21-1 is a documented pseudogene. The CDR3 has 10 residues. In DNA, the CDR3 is TGTGCCAGCAGCAAACCGGACTACACCTTC. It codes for CASSKPDYTF.

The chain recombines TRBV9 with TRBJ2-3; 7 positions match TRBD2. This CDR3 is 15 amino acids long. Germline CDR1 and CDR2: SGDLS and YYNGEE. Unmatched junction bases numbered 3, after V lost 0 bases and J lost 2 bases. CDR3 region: CASSVAAGLTDTQYF. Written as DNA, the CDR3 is TGTGCCAGCAGCGTAGCAGCGGGGCTCACAGATACGCAGTATTTT.

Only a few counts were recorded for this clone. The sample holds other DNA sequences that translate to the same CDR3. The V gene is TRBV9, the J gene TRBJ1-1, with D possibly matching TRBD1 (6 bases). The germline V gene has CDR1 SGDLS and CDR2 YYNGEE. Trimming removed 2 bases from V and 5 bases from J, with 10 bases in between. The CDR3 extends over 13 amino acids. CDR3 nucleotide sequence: TGTGCCAGCAGCGTCGGGGGGCGAACTGAAGCTTTCTTT. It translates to CASSVGGRTEAFF. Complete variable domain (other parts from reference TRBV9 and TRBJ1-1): DSGVTQTPKHLITATGQRVTLRCSPRSGDLSVYWYQQSLDQGLQFLIQYYNGEERAKGNILERFSAQQFPDLHSELNLSSLELGDSALYFCASSVGGRTEAFFGQGTRLTVV.

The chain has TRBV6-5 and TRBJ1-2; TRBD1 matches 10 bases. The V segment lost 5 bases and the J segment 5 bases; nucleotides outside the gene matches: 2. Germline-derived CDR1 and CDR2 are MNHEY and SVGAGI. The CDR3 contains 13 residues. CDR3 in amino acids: CASSDRGHYGYTF. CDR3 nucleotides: TGTGCCAGCAGTGACAGGGGGCATTATGGCTACACCTTC.

The CDR3 reads CSVEDRDRGIGTDTQYF. For the CDR3, the DNA is TGCAGCGTTGAAGATAGGGACAGGGGTATTGGGACAGATACGCAGTATTTT. The V gene is TRBV29-1, the J gene TRBJ2-3, with 10 bases fitting TRBD1. Unmatched junction bases numbered 9, after V lost 0 bases and J lost 3 bases. Germline loops: CDR1 SQVTM, CDR2 ANQGSEA. The CDR3 has 17 residues.

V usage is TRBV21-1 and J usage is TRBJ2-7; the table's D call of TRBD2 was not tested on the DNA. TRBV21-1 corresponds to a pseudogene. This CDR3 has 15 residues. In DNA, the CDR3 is TGTGCCAGCAGCATTCTAGCGGAGCTCTCCTACGAGCAGTACTTC. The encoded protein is CASSILAELSYEQYF.

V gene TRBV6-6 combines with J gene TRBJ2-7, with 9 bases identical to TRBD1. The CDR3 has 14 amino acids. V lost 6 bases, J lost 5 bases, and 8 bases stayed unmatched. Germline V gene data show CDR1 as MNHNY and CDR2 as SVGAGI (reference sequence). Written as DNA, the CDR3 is TGTGCCAGCAGCGGGACCGGGACAGGGAACGAGCAGTACTTC. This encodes CASSGTGTGNEQYF.

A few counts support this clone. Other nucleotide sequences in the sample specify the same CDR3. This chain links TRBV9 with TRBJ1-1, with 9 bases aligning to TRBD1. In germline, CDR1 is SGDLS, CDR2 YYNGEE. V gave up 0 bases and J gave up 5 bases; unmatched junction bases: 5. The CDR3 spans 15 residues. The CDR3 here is CASSVGGTGRTEAFF. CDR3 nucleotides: TGTGCCAGCAGCGTAGGAGGGACAGGGAGAACTGAAGCTTTCTTT.

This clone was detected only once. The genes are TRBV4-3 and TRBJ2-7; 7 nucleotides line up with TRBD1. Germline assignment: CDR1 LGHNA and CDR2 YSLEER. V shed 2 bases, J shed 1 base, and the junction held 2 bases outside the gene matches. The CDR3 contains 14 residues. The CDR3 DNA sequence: TGCGCCAGCAGCCAATTGGACAGGTCCTACGAGCAGTACTTC. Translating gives CASSQLDRSYEQYF.

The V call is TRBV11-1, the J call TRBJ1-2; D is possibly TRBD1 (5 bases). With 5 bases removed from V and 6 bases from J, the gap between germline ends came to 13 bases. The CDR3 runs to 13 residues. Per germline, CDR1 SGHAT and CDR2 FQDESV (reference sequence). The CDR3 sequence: CASSPSGGNGYTF. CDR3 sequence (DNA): TGTGCCAGCAGCCCGTCGGGGGGAAATGGCTACACCTTC.

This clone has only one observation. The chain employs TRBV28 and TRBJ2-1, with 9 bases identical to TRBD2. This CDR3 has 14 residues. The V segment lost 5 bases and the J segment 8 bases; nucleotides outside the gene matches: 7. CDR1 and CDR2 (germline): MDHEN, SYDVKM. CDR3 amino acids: CASSLAGKVYEQFF. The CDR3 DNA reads TGTGCCAGCAGTCTAGCGGGAAAGGTCTATGAGCAGTTCTTC.

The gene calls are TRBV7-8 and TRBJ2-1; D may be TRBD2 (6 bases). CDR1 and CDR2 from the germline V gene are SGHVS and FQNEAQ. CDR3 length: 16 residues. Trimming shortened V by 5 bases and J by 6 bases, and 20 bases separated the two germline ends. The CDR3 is CASSPSVGGNPNEQFF. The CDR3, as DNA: TGTGCCAGCAGCCCAAGCGTAGGCGGGAATCCCAATGAGCAGTTCTTC.